This TCR beta chain is from a study of cytomegalovirus exposure and HLA in healthy donors. The study's findings and limits: The sole available immune exposure information was CMV serostatus.

About this clone itself: Its antigen is undetermined.

It was with 60 Vbeta and 13 Jbeta primers that the PCR ran. Clones were sequenced by immunoSEQ multiplex PCR, and TCRdb holds only the in-frame ones, with some missing. The table shows about 200,000 clones, with roughly 80% occurring only once. The CDR3 contains 18 residues. Germline lookup yields CDR1 LNHDA and CDR2 SQIVND (reference sequence). V lost 0 bases and J lost 6; bases outside the gene matches: 8. The chain links TRBV19 to TRBJ2-1, with 13 bases that match TRBD2. The receptor comes from a woman in her late teens or twenties in good health and CMV-seronegative. Sequencing was done on a sample of PBMCs. CDR3 sequence (DNA): TGTGCCAGTAGTATAGATTTGGGACTAGCGGGAAAGACCAATGAGCAGTTCTTC. It yields the protein CASSIDLGLAGKTNEQFF.